The 13 T cell receptor beta chains below all came from one sample that was sequenced in a study of T cell responses to AZD1222 COVID-19 vaccine. The table came from immunoSEQ multiplex PCR; TCRdb's copy has only in-frame clones and leaves some out. The sample includes 150,000 or so clones, around 90% of them seen just once. The source was peripheral blood, collected on day 0 of AZD1222 vaccination. The origin of the receptors is an adult in good health.

The CDR3 region has the DNA TGTGCCATCACCTCGGACCTGGCGCTTTATGGCTACACCTTC. It translates to CAITSDLALYGYTF. This chain joins TRBV10-3 and TRBJ1-2; D ambiguous. The V gene lost 7 bases and the J gene lost 5 bases, with 17 bases spanning the gap. From germline, CDR1 is ENHRY and CDR2 SYGVKD. The CDR3 loop spans 14 amino acids.

The gene calls are TRBV30 and TRBJ1-5; D uncertain. Germline assignment: CDR1 GTSNPN and CDR2 SVGIG (reference sequence). V lost 8 bases, J lost 7 bases, and 15 bases lay in between. The CDR3 has 12 amino acids. CDR3 protein: CAHGRFGQPQHF. As DNA, the CDR3 is TGTGCCCATGGACGGTTCGGGCAGCCCCAGCATTTT.

This chain joins TRBV9 and TRBJ2-7; D unclear. Germline CDR1 SGDLS, CDR2 YYNGEE. Trimming took 0 bases from V and 0 from J, leaving 10 bases between them. The length of the CDR3 is 15 residues. This CDR3 is CASSVGPETSYEQYF. The CDR3 DNA reads TGTGCCAGCAGCGTAGGTCCTGAGACCTCCTACGAGCAGTACTTC.

V is TRBV7-9 and J is TRBJ2-7; TRBD1 aligns across 9 bases. CDR1 is SEHNR, CDR2 FQNEAQ, per germline (reference sequence). V shed 7 bases, J shed 4 bases, and the junction held 14 bases outside the gene matches. This CDR3 has 16 amino acids. The CDR3 here is CASTLGEDRGMYEQYF. As DNA, the CDR3 is TGTGCCAGCACCCTAGGAGAGGACAGGGGAATGTACGAGCAGTACTTC. Full variable domain (missing parts from reference TRBV7-9 and TRBJ2-7): DTGVSQNPRHKITKRGQNVTFRCDPISEHNRLYWYRQTLGQGPEFLTYFQNEAQLEKSRLLSDRFSAERPKGSFSTLEIQRTEQGDSAMYLCASTLGEDRGMYEQYFGPGTRLTVT.

The chain joins TRBV30 to TRBJ1-3; TRBD1 matches 9 bases. Germline CDR1 GTSNPN, CDR2 SVGIG (reference sequence). This CDR3 is 21 amino acids long. The CDR3 reads CALTARTGTGYGKGLGNTIYF. CDR3 coding DNA: TGTGCGCTGACGGCCAGAACCGGGACAGGGTATGGGAAAGGACTTGGAAACACCATATATTTT.

The chain couples TRBV4-1 to TRBJ2-7, with D possibly matching TRBD1 (6 bases). V lost 1 base to trimming and J lost 5 bases, with 12 bases between them. Germline V CDR1 and CDR2: MGHRA, YSYEKL. This CDR3 contains 14 residues. The chain's CDR3 is CASSQVAGAHEQYF. In nucleotides, the CDR3 is TGCGCCAGCAGCCAAGTCGCAGGGGCCCACGAGCAGTACTTC.

The V call is TRBV10-3, the J call TRBJ2-7; 7 bases fit TRBD2. In germline, CDR1 is ENHRY, CDR2 SYGVKD. V was clipped by 4 bases and J by 4 bases; unmatched bases: 7. The CDR3 consists of 14 residues. CDR3 in amino acids: CAISGGGGSYEQYF. In DNA form, the CDR3 reads TGTGCCATCAGTGGGGGGGGAGGGTCATACGAGCAGTACTTC.

V is TRBV19 and J is TRBJ1-5, with TRBD1 as a possible D gene (5 bases). The CDR3 totals 15 residues. Germline CDR1 reads LNHDA; CDR2 reads SQIVND (reference sequence). Trimming pared 1 base from V and 1 base from J, leaving 8 bases between. Here the CDR3 reads CASSIVRGSNQPQHF. Written as DNA, the CDR3 is TGTGCCAGTAGTATAGTTAGGGGAAGCAATCAGCCCCAGCATTTT.

The chain recombines TRBV19 with TRBJ2-1; maybe TRBD2 (6 bases). Germline CDR1 reads LNHDA; CDR2 reads SQIVND (reference sequence). Trimming took 4 bases from V and 0 from J, leaving 10 bases between them. The length of the CDR3 is 15 residues. The CDR3 coding sequence is TGTGCCAGTAGTACGACTAGAAGCTCCTACAATGAGCAGTTCTTC. Encoded protein: CASSTTRSSYNEQFF. The whole variable domain, remainder taken from reference TRBV19 and TRBJ2-1, is DGGITQSPKYLFRKEGQNVTLSCEQNLNHDAMYWYRQDPGQGLRLIYYSQIVNDFQKGDIAEGYSVSREKKESFPLTVTSAQKNPTAFYLCASSTTRSSYNEQFFGPGTRLTVL.

V is TRBV5-4 and J is TRBJ2-3; 14 bases match TRBD2. CDR3 length: 17 amino acids. Trimming took 7 bases from V and 4 from J; bases not matched to a gene: 11. Germline V gene lookup returns CDR1 SGHNT and CDR2 YYREEE (reference sequence). The CDR3 loop is CASSLPGLAGESDTQYF. CDR3 in DNA: TGTGCCAGCTCCCTACCGGGACTAGCGGGGGAATCAGATACGCAGTATTTT.

The chain recombines TRBV15 with TRBJ2-5; D not resolved. V shed 2 bases and J shed 2 bases, with 9 bases lying between them. Per the germline V gene, CDR1 is LNHNV and CDR2 is YYDKDF (reference sequence). The CDR3 runs 14 residues. The CDR3 sequence is CATSRFGDQETQYF. CDR3 bases: TGTGCCACCAGCAGATTTGGAGATCAAGAGACCCAGTACTTC.

The chain joins TRBV4-3 to TRBJ2-6, with unresolved D. The germline gives CDR1 LGHNA, CDR2 YSLEER. V gave up 2 bases and J gave up 0 bases, with 5 bases separating them. CDR3 length: 15 residues. This CDR3 reads CASSQQLSGANVLTF. For the CDR3, the DNA is TGCGCCAGCAGCCAACAGCTCTCTGGGGCCAACGTCCTGACTTTC.

The rearrangement joins TRBV7-3 to TRBJ2-7; TRBD1 matches at 7 bases. Looked up from germline, CDR1 is SGHTA and CDR2 is FQGTGA. Trimming cost V 4 bases and J 1 base; bases outside gene matches: 7. This CDR3 has 15 amino acids. CDR3 region: CASSYKGDSSYEQYF. The CDR3 DNA reads as TGTGCCAGCAGCTATAAGGGGGACAGTTCCTACGAGCAGTACTTC.